Shown below are 15 T cell receptor beta chains from a single sample sequenced in a study of monozygotic twins with inflammatory bowel disease. TCRdb derives one entry per CDR3 protein from the 5' RACE reads, leaving out DNA. The sample table sets out roughly 320,000 distinct CDR3 sequences. Sequenced sample: blood. The receptors were gathered from a human donor with ulcerative colitis or Crohn's disease, or a healthy co-twin of an affected twin (not recorded which).

The J gene is TRBJ1-1, the V gene TRBV7-9. This CDR3 is built from 15 residues. Germline V gene data show CDR1 as SEHNR and CDR2 as FQNEAQ (reference sequence). CDR3 sequence: CASSPQERMNTEAFF.

V and J are TRBV5-4 and TRBJ2-3; TCRdb indicates TRBD2, and absent DNA this call remains unverified. The CDR3 covers 16 residues. CDR1 and CDR2 from the germline V gene are SGHNT and YYREEE (reference sequence). The CDR3: CASSQLAGLPTDTQYF.

The rearrangement links TRBV14 to TRBJ2-5; TCRdb returns TRBD1, unconfirmable since there is no DNA. The CDR3 runs 14 residues. The V gene's germline CDR1 is SGHDN and CDR2 FVKESK. The CDR3 region is CASSPRDRGWTQYF.

V usage is TRBV19 and J usage is TRBJ2-6. CDR3 length equals 14 residues. Germline CDR1 LNHDA, CDR2 SQIVND (reference sequence). The CDR3 spells CASSPRSGANVLTF.

The chain has TRBV20-1 and TRBJ2-7; TCRdb indicates TRBD2, and absent DNA this call remains unverified. This CDR3 region has 15 residues. CDR1 and CDR2 (germline): DFQATT, SNEGSKA (reference sequence). This CDR3 is CSAFSGEGPYERQYF.

The J gene is TRBJ2-1, the V gene TRBV7-9; the TRBD2 assignment by TCRdb is unverifiable without DNA. The length of the CDR3 is 13 residues. CDR1 and CDR2 from the germline V gene are SEHNR and FQNEAQ (reference sequence). CDR3 residues: CASSLTAVNEQFF.

The genes are TRBV12-3 or TRBV12-4 and TRBJ1-1; TCRdb's D call, TRBD1, is unchecked because there is no DNA. This CDR3 is built from 19 residues. The chain's CDR3 is CTSSKRIFLGQGARTEAFF.

This rearrangement joins TRBV6-1 to TRBJ2-7; TCRdb returns TRBD2, unconfirmable since there is no DNA. The germline CDR1 and CDR2 sequences are MNHNS and SASEGT. The CDR3 extends over 16 amino acids. CDR3 sequence: CASSRTRGVSSHEQYF.

J is TRBJ2-3 and V is TRBV19; without DNA, the TCRdb call of TRBD1 cannot be checked. The CDR3 loop spans 15 amino acids. Germline lookup yields CDR1 LNHDA and CDR2 SQIVND (reference sequence). The CDR3 sequence: CASSPPTWGTDTQYF.

The chain combines TRBV14 with TRBJ2-7. The CDR3 sequence is 13 residues long. Looked up from germline, CDR1 is SGHDN and CDR2 is FVKESK. The CDR3 sequence is CASSLNVVYEQYF.

The rearrangement uses TRBV6-1 and TRBJ1-4; TCRdb outputs TRBD1, but without DNA this stays unchecked. CDR1 and CDR2 from the germline V gene are MNHNS and SASEGT. The CDR3 spans 15 residues. The CDR3 loop is CASSEEGFRGGKLFF.

The rearrangement joins TRBV9 to TRBJ2-7; TCRdb selects TRBD2, and the lack of DNA leaves this call unchecked. The V gene's germline CDR1 is SGDLS and CDR2 YYNGEE. This CDR3 has 15 residues. CDR3 amino acids: CASSAPSGGTYEQYF. Drawing the rest from reference TRBV9 and TRBJ2-7, the complete variable domain is DSGVTQTPKHLITATGQRVTLRCSPRSGDLSVYWYQQSLDQGLQFLIQYYNGEERAKGNILERFSAQQFPDLHSELNLSSLELGDSALYFCASSAPSGGTYEQYFGPGTRLTVT.

The V gene is TRBV10-1, the J gene TRBJ2-7; no DNA is available, so the TRBD1 call from TCRdb remains unchecked. Germline CDR1 reads WNHNN; CDR2 reads SYGVQD (reference sequence). This CDR3 is built from 14 residues. The CDR3 spells CASRAGTGYGEQYF.

The rearrangement uses TRBV6-4 and TRBJ2-2; with no DNA, the TCRdb D assignment of TRBD1 cannot be verified. This CDR3 has 17 residues. Germline-derived CDR1 and CDR2 are MRHNA and SNTAGT. The CDR3 sequence: CASSRSGGAGGTGELFF.

This chain joins TRBV20-1 and TRBJ2-1. The germline gives CDR1 DFQATT, CDR2 SNEGSKA (reference sequence). The CDR3 runs 12 residues. The CDR3 loop reads CSAREGFYEQFF.